The text below deals with one T cell receptor beta chain. The antigen it recognizes is unknown. The entry originates in a study of cytomegalovirus exposure and HLA in healthy donors (dated by TCRdb to 2015 to 2018). About the full investigation: An earlier analysis of several hundred of the donors reported approximately 280 Gb of sequence data and 95 million to 130 million unique TCR beta sequences obtained from some 170 million T cells. Typing coverage differed by locus: A, B, C, DRB1 and DQB1 were typed in roughly 620-630 donors, DQA1 in 522, DPA1 in 606, and DPB1 in roughly 470. Alongside the repertoire data, information on donor age, sex, ethnicity and CMV serostatus was compiled. The study used immunosequencing to profile the T cell repertoires of 666 subjects and linked those repertoires to cytomegalovirus serostatus. Class I and class II HLA loci were covered by the typing at four-digit resolution. In the later analysis, no new phenotypic data were used to find candidate immune exposures; instead, reliance was placed on TCR beta sequences and their occurrence across donors. To predict cytomegalovirus infection status, the study combined high-throughput TCR immunosequencing, statistical association of individual TCRs with disease status, and machine learning. To study patterns of TCR occurrence, a later analysis re-analyzed previously published TCR beta repertoires from more than 550 donors and added high-resolution HLA genotyping. An earlier analysis of around 580 of the donors used high-throughput TCR beta sequencing to judge whether each TCR beta V gene segment behaved as functional or pseudogenic. Besides the first cohort of approximately 710 subjects, a separate validation cohort made up of roughly 120 different subjects was used. Approximately 310 gigabases of sequencing data and around 85 million unique TCR sequences made up an early release that covered roughly 670 HLA-typed donors. Of the roughly 400 genotyped donors, 81% fell in the genetic ancestry cluster associated with self-reported Caucasian donors. Because of strong linkage in the cohort, roughly five DR-DQ haplotypes were treated as single units for association and clustering. Every discovery cohort repertoire had been produced on one sequencing platform. A later genetic analysis took genome-wide SNP genotypes for about 60% of the roughly 670 donors and used that subset as a discovery cohort. On average, roughly 200,000 unique TCR beta nucleotide sequences were sequenced per donor among a few hundred genotyped donors of the cohort, with approximately 18% of those sequences being non-productive. The aim of the study was to test whether cataloging public T cell receptors could identify signatures of past pathogen exposure.

The cohort consisted of some 670 healthy bone marrow donors. At the time of sampling, every cohort member was nominally healthy, though immune exposures that went unrecorded were likely present. The donor tested CMV seropositive and was one of the 289 seropositive cohort members. Each donor provided a peripheral blood sample, and peripheral blood mononuclear cells were used for TCR beta sequencing. The Qiagen DNeasy Blood Extraction Kit was used to extract genomic DNA from the blood cell samples. General findings and caveats noted by the study authors: In this cohort, only TCR beta chains were sequenced, and detectable features were limited by the absence of alpha or paired-chain data. Across donors, most TCR sequences were observed very rarely, whereas some public TCRs were present in many individuals. An association between a missense DCLRE1C variant and V-gene and J-gene trimming of TCR beta chains was found in a later genetic analysis and replicated in an independent cohort. The authors suggested that the approach could potentially be generalized to other disease states and immunological phenotypes. The study gave a list of 150 to 200 TCR beta chains associated with cytomegalovirus. In a later analysis, TCR association rates were found to vary across HLA loci, with the most associated TCRs seen for DRB1 alleles and the fewest for HLA-C alleles. Sequencing depth was assumed to be roughly uniform across donors in the presence/absence analyses, though that assumption may not hold. According to a later analysis, parvovirus B19, influenza, CMV and Epstein-Barr virus appeared linked to several top co-occurrence clusters. The earlier analysis of approximately 590 of the donors excluded approximately 15 rarely observed V segments, including chromosome 9 orphons, because counts were too low. A few of the identified cytomegalovirus-associated TCR beta chains were confirmed in vitro to be specific for cytomegalovirus antigens. Linkage disequilibrium might explain the correlated functional status among segregating V segments, but an unknown experimental factor could not be ruled out. A later analysis found that most CMV-associated TCR beta chains appeared HLA-restricted, with HLA associations seemingly driven largely by CMV exposure. A later analysis found that HLA-associated TCR beta chains were more clonally expanded and had lower generation probabilities than equally common non-associated chains. When HLA alleles, especially DR and DQ, strongly co-occurred, attributing TCR associations to individual alleles was difficult. A further reported finding was that TCR beta sequences accurately predicted the HLA-A and HLA-B alleles for most subjects in the first cohort. In a later genetic analysis, fewer N-insertions in productive TCRs were reported among donors in an Asian-associated ancestry cluster than the 666-donor mean. A cluster of highly shared sequence variants was judged likely to represent a technical artifact of the sequencing pipeline. In a later analysis, around 17,000 TCR beta sequences were associated with specific HLA alleles at a false discovery rate of 0.05. In both the original and validation cohorts, the classifier was reported to diagnose cytomegalovirus status with high specificity and sensitivity. Because HLA typing was missing for some donors at each locus, association tests included only the typed subset. In an earlier analysis of some 500 of the donors, most TCR beta V segments were observed in productive rearrangements about 87% or about 30% of the time, broadly matching IMGT annotations. Immune exposure information for the cohort was limited to CMV serostatus.

Library preparation was by the immunoSEQ multiplex PCR assay. The multiplex PCR relied on a mix of 60 forward primers for TCR Vbeta segments and 13 reverse primers for TCR Jbeta segments. Amplification of the CDR3 region of rearranged TCR beta genes was performed with a multiplex PCR assay on genomic DNA. On the Illumina HiSeq System, the amplified TCR beta libraries were sequenced as 87-base-pair reads. Per the original workflow: Across the 670 or so repertoires, a later analysis counted approximately 75 million unique TCR beta chains, approximately 10 million of which were shared by at least two donors. Raw reads were error-corrected and collapsed into unique sequences with a nearest-neighbor algorithm that merged closely related sequences to remove PCR and sequencing errors. To assign V, D and J gene segments, CDR3 sequences were aligned to IMGT reference sequences. For a sequence to be retained, at least a six-nucleotide match to both a V gene segment and a J gene segment was required. A rearrangement was called productive if the CDR3 had no stop codons and remained in frame with V and J, and every other rearrangement was called non-productive. Following IMGT convention, CDR3 was defined as the stretch from the second conserved V-encoded cysteine up to the conserved J-encoded phenylalanine. Sequences without an unambiguous match to a single V gene segment were excluded from the earlier analysis of 587 of the donors. An earlier analysis of 587 of the donors classified V segments as functional when productive rearrangements were above 56.7% and as segregating when the standard deviation between donors was above 5%. To diagnose cytomegalovirus status from the catalog of TCR beta chain sequences, a statistical classification framework was built. In a later analysis, V and J genes were assigned by comparing TCR nucleotide sequences against IMGT/GENE-DB human TR gene sequences. In a later analysis, CDR3 sequences and most-parsimonious VDJ recombination scenarios were assigned using the TCRdist pipeline. In a later analysis, each TCR beta chain was defined by its CDR3 amino acid sequence together with its V-gene family, and reads lacking a unique V-gene family were excluded. As a way to deal with suspected cross-contamination and a sequencing artifact, a later analysis dropped roughly 620 nucleotide sequences that were highly shared and had low generation probability. In a later analysis, a clonal expansion index for each public chain was calculated from normalized within-repertoire ranks of inferred template counts. Generation probabilities in a later analysis came from a VDJ recombination model fitted to out-of-frame rearrangements, and those results were checked against IGoR. Hypergeometric tests were used in a later analysis to score TCR-TCR, TCR-HLA and TCR-CMV co-occurrence, with a repertoire-size bias correction applied to the TCR pairs. In a later analysis, false discovery rates were estimated by permuting HLA or CMV assignments 20 times. In a later analysis, co-occurring TCRs were grouped using DBSCAN, with TCRdist sequence similarity added in when clustering inside HLA-allele-positive subsets. Repertoires with fewer than 30,000 or more than 120,000 public chains, plus five repertoires with anomalous nucleotide sharing, were excluded from co-occurrence clustering. The source is immuneACCESS, and TCRdb retained only in-frame sequences with V and J called. Part of the clones is not carried over; for the studies checked, unresolved V genes explain less than half of this, and the remainder is unexplained. V, J and clone size are those of that table, while D and trimming were read from the DNA. The table of this sample itemizes 100,000 to 150,000 clones. The top ten constitute around 1.6% of the sample.

This TCR came from a woman in her forties in good health and CMV-seropositive. Material for sequencing was PBMCs.

CDR3 loop: CASRLGLRGVETQYF. Read as DNA, the sequence is TGTGCCAGCAGGTTGGGATTGCGGGGAGTGGAGACCCAGTACTTC. The sequence links TRBV13 to TRBJ2-5; the D gene is perhaps TRBD2, on 6 matching bases. The CDR3 runs 15 residues from the cysteine to the phenylalanine. Only CDR3 DNA remains: 45 bases, in frame from the first base. The trim is 6 bases for V and 5 bases for J, with a gap of 19 bases between the germline ends. CDR1 and CDR2, per the germline V gene (reference sequence), are PRHDT and FYEKMQ.